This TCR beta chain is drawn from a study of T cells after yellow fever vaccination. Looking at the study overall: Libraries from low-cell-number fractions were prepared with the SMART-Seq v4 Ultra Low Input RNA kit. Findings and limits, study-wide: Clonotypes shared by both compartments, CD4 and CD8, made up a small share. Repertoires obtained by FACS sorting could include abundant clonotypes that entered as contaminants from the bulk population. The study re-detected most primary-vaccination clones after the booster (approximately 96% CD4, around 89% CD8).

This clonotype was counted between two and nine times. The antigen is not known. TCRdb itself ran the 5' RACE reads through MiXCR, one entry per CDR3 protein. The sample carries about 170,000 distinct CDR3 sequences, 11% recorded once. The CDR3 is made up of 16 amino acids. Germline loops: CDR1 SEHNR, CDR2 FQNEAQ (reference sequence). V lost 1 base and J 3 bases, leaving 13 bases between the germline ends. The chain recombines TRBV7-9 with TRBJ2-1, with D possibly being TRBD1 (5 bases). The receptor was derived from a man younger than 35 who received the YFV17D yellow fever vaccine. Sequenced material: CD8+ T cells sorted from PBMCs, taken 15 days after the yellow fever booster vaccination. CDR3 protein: CASSLVPQGFYNEQFF. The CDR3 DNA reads TGTGCCAGCAGCTTAGTTCCCCAGGGTTTCTACAATGAGCAGTTCTTC.